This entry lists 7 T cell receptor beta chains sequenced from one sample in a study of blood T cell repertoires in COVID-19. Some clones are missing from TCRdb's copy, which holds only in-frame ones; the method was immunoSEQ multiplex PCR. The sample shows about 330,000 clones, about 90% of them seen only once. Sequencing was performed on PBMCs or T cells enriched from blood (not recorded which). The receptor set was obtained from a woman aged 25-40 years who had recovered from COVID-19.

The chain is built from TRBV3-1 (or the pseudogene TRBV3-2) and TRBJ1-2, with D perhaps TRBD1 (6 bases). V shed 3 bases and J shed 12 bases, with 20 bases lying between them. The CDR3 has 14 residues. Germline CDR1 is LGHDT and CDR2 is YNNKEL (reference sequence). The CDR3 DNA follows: TGTGCCAGCAGCCATCTCCGGGACACTGGGTCACACACCTTC. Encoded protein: CASSHLRDTGSHTF.

The CDR3 DNA reads as TGTGCCAGCAGCTTAGCAGCGCGGGGAGGGGACTCTGGAAACACCATATATTTT. Its protein product is CASSLAARGGDSGNTIYF. V gene TRBV11-2 combines with J gene TRBJ1-3, with D possibly being TRBD1 (5 bases). The V and J ends lost 1 base and 0 bases respectively, with 16 bases between them. Per germline, CDR1 SGHAT and CDR2 FQNNGV. This CDR3 spans 18 amino acids.

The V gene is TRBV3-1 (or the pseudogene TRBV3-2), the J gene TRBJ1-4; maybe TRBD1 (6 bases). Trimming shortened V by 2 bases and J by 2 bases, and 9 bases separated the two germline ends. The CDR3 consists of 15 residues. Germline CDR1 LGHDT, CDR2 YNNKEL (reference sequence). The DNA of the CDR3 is TGTGCCAGCAGCCAAAGGGGGGGGACTAATGAAAAACTGTTTTTT. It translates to CASSQRGGTNEKLFF.

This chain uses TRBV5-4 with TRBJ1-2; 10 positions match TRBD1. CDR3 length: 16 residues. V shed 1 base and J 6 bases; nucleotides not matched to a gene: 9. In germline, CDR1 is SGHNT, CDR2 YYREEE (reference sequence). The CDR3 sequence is CASSLSPGQGINGYTF. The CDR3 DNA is TGTGCCAGCAGCTTGAGTCCGGGACAGGGGATCAATGGCTACACCTTC.

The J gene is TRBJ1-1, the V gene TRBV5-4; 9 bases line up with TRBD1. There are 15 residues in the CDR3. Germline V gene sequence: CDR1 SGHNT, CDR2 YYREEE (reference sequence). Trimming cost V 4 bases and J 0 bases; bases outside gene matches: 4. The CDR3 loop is CASSTGGPMNTEAFF. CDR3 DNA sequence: TGTGCCAGCAGCACAGGGGGCCCCATGAACACTGAAGCTTTCTTT.

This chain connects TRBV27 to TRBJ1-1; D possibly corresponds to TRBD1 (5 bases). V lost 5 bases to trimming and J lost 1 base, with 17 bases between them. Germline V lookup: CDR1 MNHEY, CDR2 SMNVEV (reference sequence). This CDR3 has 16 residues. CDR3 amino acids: CASSPGQGSGNTEAFF. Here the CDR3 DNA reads TGTGCCAGCAGTCCAGGGCAGGGATCAGGGAACACTGAAGCTTTCTTT.

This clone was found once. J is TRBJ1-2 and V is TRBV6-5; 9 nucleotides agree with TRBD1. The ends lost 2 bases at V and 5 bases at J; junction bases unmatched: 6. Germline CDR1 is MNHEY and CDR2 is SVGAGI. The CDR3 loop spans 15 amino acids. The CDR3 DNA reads TGTGCCAGCAGTTACGCCCGGGACAGGGTTTATGGCTACACCTTC. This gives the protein CASSYARDRVYGYTF.